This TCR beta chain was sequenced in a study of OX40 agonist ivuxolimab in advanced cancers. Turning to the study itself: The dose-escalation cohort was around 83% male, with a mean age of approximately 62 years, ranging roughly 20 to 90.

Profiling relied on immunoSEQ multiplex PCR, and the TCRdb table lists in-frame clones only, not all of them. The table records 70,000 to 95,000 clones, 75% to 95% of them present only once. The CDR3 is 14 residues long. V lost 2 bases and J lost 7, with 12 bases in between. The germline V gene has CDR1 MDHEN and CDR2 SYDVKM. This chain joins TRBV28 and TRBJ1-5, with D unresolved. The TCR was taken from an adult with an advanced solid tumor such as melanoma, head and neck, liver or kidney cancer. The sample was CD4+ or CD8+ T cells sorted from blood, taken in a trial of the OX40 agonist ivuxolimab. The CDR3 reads CASSLTGIRQPQHF. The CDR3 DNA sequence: TGTGCCAGCAGTTTAACGGGGATACGACAGCCCCAGCATTTT. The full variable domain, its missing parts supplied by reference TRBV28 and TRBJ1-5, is DVKVTQSSRYLVKRTGEKVFLECVQDMDHENMFWYRQDPGLGLRLIYFSYDVKMKEKGDIPEGYSVSREKKERFSLILESASTNQTSMYLCASSLTGIRQPQHFGDGTRLSIL.